What follows is one TCR beta chain and its context. This sample was included in a study of cytomegalovirus exposure and HLA in healthy donors. V was trimmed by 8 bases and J by 9 bases, leaving 14 bases between them. From germline, CDR1 is LNHDA and CDR2 SQIVND (reference sequence). The CDR3 contains 12 residues. Amplification used 60 Vbeta primers and 13 Jbeta primers. Repertoires were generated with immunoSEQ multiplex PCR, while TCRdb's copy carries only in-frame clones and drops some. This table holds approximately 210,000 clones, 87% found once. This chain uses TRBV19 with TRBJ2-1; TRBD1 might be the D (6 bases). This TCR was recovered from a man younger than 40 in good health and CMV-seronegative. What was sequenced was PBMCs. The CDR3 nucleotides are TGTGCCAGTCAAAGACAGGTCGGTGAGCAGTTCTTC. Amino acids: CASQRQVGEQFF.